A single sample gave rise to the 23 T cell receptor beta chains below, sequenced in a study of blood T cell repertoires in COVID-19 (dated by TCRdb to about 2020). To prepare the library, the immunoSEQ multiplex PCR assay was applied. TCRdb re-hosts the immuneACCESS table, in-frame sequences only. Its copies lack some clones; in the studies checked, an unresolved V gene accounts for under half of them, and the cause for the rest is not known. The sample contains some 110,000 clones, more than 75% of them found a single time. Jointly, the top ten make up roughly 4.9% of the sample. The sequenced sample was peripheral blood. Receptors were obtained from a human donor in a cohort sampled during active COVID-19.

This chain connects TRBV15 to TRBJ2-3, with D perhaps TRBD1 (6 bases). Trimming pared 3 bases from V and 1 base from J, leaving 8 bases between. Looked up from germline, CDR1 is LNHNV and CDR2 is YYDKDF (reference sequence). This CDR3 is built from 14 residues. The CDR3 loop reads CATSSRGGTDTQYF. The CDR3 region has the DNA TGTGCCACCAGCAGCAGGGGAGGCACAGATACGCAGTATTTT.

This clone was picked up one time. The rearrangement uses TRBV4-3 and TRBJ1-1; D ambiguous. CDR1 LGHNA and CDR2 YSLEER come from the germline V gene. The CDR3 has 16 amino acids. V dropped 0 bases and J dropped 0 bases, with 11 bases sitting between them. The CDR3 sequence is CASSQDLARMNTEAFF. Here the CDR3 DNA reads TGCGCCAGCAGCCAAGATTTGGCTCGAATGAACACTGAAGCTTTCTTT.

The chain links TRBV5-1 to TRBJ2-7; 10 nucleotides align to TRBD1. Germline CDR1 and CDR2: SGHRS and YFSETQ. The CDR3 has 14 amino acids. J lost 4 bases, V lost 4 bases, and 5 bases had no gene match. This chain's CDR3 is CASSRDRGRYEQYF. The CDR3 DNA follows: TGCGCCAGCAGCCGGGACAGGGGCAGGTACGAGCAGTACTTC.

The CDR3 region is CASSAYEKLFF. CDR3 DNA sequence: TGTGCCAGCAGTGCGTATGAAAAACTGTTTTTT. The chain couples TRBV28 to TRBJ1-4; unclear D gene. Between the trimmed V and J ends, which lost 5 bases and 6 bases, there was a span of 4 bases. Looked up from germline, CDR1 is MDHEN and CDR2 is SYDVKM. The CDR3 length is 11 residues.

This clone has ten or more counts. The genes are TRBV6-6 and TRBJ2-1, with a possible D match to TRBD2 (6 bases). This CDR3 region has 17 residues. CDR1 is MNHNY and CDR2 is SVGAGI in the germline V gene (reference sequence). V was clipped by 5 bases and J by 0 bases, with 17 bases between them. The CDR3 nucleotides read TGTGCCAGCAGTCCACCAGCCCTAGCGTACTCCTACAATGAGCAGTTCTTC. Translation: CASSPPALAYSYNEQFF.

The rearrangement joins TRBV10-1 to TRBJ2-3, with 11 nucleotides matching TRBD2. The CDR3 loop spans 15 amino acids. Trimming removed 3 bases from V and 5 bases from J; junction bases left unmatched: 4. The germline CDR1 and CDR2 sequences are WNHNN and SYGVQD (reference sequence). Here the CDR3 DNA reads TGCGCCAGCAGTGATGTAGGACTAGCGGGAGATACGCAGTATTTT. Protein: CASSDVGLAGDTQYF.

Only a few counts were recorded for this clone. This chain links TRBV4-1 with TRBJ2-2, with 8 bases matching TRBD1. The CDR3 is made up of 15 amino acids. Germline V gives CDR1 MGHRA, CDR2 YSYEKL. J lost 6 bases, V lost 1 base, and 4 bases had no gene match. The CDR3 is CASSQGTGNPGELFF. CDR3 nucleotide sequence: TGCGCCAGCAGCCAAGGGACAGGGAATCCCGGGGAGCTGTTTTTT.

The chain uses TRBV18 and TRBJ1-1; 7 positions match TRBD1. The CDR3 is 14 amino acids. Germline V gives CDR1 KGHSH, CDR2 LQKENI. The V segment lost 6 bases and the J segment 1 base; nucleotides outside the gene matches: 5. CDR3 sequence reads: CASSRGQRNTEAFF. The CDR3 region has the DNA TGTGCCAGCTCCCGGGGACAGCGGAACACTGAAGCTTTCTTT.

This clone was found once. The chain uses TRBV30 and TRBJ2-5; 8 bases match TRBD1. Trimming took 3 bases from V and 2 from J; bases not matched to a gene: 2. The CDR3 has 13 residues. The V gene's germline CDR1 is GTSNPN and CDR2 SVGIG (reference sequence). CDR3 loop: CAWSGTGQETQYF. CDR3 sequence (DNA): TGTGCCTGGAGCGGGACAGGACAAGAGACCCAGTACTTC.

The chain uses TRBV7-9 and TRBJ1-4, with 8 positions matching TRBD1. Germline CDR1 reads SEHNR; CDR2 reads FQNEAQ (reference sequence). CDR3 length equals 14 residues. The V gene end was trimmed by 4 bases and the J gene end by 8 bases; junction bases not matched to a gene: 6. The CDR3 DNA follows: TGTGCCAGCAGCTCCAGGGACAGGCCCGAAAAACTGTTTTTT. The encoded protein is CASSSRDRPEKLFF.

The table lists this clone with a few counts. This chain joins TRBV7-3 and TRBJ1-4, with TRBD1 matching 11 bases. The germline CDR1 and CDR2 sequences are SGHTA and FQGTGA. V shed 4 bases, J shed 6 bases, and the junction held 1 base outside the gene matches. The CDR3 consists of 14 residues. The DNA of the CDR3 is TGTGCCAGCAGCTCGGGACAGGGGGATGAAAAACTGTTTTTT. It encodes CASSSGQGDEKLFF.

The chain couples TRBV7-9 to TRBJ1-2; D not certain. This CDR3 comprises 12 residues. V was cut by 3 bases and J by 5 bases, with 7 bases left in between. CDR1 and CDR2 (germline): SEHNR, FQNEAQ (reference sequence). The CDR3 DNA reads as TGTGCCAGCAGCTTCCGGGATTATGGCTACACCTTC. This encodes CASSFRDYGYTF.

The CDR3 here is CSALRQGNYGYTF. The DNA for the CDR3 is TGCAGCGCCCTTCGACAGGGAAACTATGGCTACACCTTC. J is TRBJ1-2 and V is TRBV29-1; 7 bases agree with TRBD1. The V segment lost 7 bases and the J segment 2 bases; nucleotides outside the gene matches: 7. There are 13 residues in the CDR3. Per the germline V gene, CDR1 is SQVTM and CDR2 is ANQGSEA.

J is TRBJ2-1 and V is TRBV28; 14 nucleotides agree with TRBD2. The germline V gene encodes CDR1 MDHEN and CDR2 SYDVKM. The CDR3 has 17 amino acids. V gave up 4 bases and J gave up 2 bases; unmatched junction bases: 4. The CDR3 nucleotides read TGTGCCAGCAGTTCCGGACTAGCGGGAGGCGCCTACAATGAGCAGTTCTTC. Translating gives CASSSGLAGGAYNEQFF. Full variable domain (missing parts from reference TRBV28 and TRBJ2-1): DVKVTQSSRYLVKRTGEKVFLECVQDMDHENMFWYRQDPGLGLRLIYFSYDVKMKEKGDIPEGYSVSREKKERFSLILESASTNQTSMYLCASSSGLAGGAYNEQFFGPGTRLTVL.

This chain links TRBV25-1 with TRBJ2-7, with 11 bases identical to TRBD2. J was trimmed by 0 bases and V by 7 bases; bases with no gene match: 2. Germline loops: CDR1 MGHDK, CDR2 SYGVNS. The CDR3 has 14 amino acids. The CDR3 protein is CASTTSGSSYEQYF. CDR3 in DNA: TGTGCCAGCACTACTAGCGGGAGCTCCTACGAGCAGTACTTC.

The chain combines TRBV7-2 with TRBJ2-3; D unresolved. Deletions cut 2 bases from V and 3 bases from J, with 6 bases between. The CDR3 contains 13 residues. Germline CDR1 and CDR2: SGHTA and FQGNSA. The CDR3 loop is CASSLFETDTQYF. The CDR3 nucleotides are TGTGCCAGCAGCTTATTTGAGACAGATACGCAGTATTTT.

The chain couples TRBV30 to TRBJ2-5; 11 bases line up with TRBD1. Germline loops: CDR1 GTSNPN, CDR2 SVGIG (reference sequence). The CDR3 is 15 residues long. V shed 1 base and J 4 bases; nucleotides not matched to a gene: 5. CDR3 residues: CAWSGWGTGGETQYF. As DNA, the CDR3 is TGTGCCTGGAGTGGGTGGGGGACAGGGGGAGAGACCCAGTACTTC.

The CDR3 bases are TGCGCCAGCAGTGAGTGGACAGATAATCAGCCCCAGCATTTT. Translating gives CASSEWTDNQPQHF. V and J are TRBV10-2 and TRBJ1-5, with a weak D call TRBD1 (6 bases). Germline CDR1 WSHSY, CDR2 SAAADI. The CDR3 covers 14 residues. With 1 base removed from V and 4 bases from J, the gap between germline ends came to 8 bases.

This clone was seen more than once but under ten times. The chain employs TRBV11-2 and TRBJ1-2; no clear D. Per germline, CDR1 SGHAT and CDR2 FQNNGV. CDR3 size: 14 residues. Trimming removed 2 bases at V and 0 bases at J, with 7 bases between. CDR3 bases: TGTGCCAGCAGCTTACCACGGGCTAACTATGGCTACACCTTC. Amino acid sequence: CASSLPRANYGYTF.

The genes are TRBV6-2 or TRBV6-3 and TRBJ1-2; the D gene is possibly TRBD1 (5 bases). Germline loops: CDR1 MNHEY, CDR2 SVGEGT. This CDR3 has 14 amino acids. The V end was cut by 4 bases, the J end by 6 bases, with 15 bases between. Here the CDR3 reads CASSLGWGFDGYTF. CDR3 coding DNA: TGTGCCAGCAGTTTGGGCTGGGGCTTTGATGGCTACACCTTC.

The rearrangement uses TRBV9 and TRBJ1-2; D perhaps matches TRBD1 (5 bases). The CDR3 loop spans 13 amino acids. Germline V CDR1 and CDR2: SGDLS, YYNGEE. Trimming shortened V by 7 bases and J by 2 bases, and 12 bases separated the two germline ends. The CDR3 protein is CASGNRRNYGYTF. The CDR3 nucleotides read TGTGCCAGCGGAAACAGGCGAAACTATGGCTACACCTTC. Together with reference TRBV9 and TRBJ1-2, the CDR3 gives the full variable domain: DSGVTQTPKHLITATGQRVTLRCSPRSGDLSVYWYQQSLDQGLQFLIQYYNGEERAKGNILERFSAQQFPDLHSELNLSSLELGDSALYFCASGNRRNYGYTFGSGTRLTVV.

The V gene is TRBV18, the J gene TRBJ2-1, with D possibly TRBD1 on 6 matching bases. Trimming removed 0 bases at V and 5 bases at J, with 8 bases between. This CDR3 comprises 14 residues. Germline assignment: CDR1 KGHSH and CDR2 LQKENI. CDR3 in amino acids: CASSPPNRDNEQFF. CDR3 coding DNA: TGTGCCAGCTCACCACCGAACAGGGACAATGAGCAGTTCTTC.

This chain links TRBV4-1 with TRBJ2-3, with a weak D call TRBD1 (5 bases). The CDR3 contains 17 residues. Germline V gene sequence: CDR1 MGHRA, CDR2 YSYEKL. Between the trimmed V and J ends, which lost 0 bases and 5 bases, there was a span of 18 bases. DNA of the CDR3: TGCGCCAGCAGCCAAGAACAGGCTCCCTACCGTGGAGATACGCAGTATTTT. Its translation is CASSQEQAPYRGDTQYF.